This paragraph reports one TCR beta chain. The antigen is undetermined. An end of the junction differs from the germline gene, which may be a read error. As for the donors, each was a healthy bone marrow donor. The CDR3 is 15 residues long. Germline values: CDR1 MNHNS, CDR2 SASEGT. Primers: 60 Vbeta forward and 13 Jbeta reverse. TCRdb's copy holds only in-frame clones and misses some; the assay was immunoSEQ multiplex PCR. The sample data list under 95,000 clones. The entry originates in a study of cytomegalovirus exposure and HLA in healthy donors. Study-level information: Previous work identified roughly 120 million unique TCR beta sequences from about 179 million T cells. Study-wide results and caveats: In a later analysis, an Asian-associated ancestry cluster reportedly showed fewer N-insertions than the approximately 660-donor mean.

This clonotype was sampled from a man aged 18 to 30 in good health and CMV-seropositive. Sequenced input: PBMCs. The V gene is TRBV6-1, the J gene TRBJ2-1, with TRBD2 identical over 13 bases. CDR3: CASSEGLAGDNEQFF. The DNA of the CDR3 is TGTGCCAGCAGCGAAGGACTAGCGGGGGACAATGAGCAGTTCTTC.